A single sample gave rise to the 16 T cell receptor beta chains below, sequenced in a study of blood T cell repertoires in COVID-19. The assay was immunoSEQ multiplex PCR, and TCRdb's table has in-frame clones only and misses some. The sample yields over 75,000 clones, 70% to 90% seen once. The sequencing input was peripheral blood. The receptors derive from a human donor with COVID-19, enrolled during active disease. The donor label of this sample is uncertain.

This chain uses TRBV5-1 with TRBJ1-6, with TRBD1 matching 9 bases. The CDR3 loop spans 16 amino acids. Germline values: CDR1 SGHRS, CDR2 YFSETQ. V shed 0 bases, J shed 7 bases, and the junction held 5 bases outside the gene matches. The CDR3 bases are TGCGCCAGCAGCTTGGGTTCCGGGACAGGGAATTCACCCCTCCACTTT. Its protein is CASSLGSGTGNSPLHF.

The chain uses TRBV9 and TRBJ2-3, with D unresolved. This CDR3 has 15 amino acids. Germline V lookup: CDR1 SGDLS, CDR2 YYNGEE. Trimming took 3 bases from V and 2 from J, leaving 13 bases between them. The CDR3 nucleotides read TGTGCCAGCAGCGAGAGGCCCTTCTTCACAGATACGCAGTATTTT. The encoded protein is CASSERPFFTDTQYF. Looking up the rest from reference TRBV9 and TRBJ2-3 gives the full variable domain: DSGVTQTPKHLITATGQRVTLRCSPRSGDLSVYWYQQSLDQGLQFLIQYYNGEERAKGNILERFSAQQFPDLHSELNLSSLELGDSALYFCASSERPFFTDTQYFGPGTRLTVL.

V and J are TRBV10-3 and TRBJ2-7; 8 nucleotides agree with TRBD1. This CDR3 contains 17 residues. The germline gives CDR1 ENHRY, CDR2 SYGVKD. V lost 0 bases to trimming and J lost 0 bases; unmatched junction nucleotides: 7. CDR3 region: CAISESAGGRSSYEQYF. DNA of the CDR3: TGTGCCATCAGTGAGTCGGCAGGGGGCCGAAGCTCCTACGAGCAGTACTTC.

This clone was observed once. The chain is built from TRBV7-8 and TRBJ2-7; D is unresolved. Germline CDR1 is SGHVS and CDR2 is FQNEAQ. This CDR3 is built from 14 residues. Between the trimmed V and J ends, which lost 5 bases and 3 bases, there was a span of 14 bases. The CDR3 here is CASSLPAGSYEQYF. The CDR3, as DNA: TGTGCCAGCAGCCTCCCGGCAGGCAGCTACGAGCAGTACTTC.

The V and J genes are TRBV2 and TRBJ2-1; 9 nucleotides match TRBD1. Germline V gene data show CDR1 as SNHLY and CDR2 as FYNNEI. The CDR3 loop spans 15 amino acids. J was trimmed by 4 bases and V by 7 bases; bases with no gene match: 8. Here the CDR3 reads CASMPWTGVYNEQFF. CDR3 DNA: TGTGCCAGCATGCCATGGACAGGGGTTTACAATGAGCAGTTCTTC.

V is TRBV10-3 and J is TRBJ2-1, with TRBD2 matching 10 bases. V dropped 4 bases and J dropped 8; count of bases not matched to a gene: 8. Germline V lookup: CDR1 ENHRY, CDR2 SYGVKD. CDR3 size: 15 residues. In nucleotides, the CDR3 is TGTGCCATCAGTGCCGGGACTAGCGTGACCGATGAGCAGTTCTTC. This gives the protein CAISAGTSVTDEQFF.

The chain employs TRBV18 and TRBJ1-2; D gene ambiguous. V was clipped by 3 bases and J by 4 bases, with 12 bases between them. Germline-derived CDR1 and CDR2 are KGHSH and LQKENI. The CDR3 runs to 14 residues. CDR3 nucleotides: TGTGCCAGCTCACCGATCGGTAGCGCCTATGGCTACACCTTC. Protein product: CASSPIGSAYGYTF. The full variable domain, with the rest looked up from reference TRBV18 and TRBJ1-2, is NAGVMQNPRHLVRRRGQEARLRCSPMKGHSHVYWYRQLPEEGLKFMVYLQKENIIDESGMPKERFSAEFPKEGPSILRIQQVVRGDSAAYFCASSPIGSAYGYTFGSGTRLTVV.

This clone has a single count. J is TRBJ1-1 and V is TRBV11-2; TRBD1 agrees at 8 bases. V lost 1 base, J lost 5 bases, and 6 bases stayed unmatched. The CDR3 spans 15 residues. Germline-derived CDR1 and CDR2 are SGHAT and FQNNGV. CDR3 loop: CASSLGDRGLTEAFF. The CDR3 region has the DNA TGTGCCAGCAGCTTAGGAGACAGGGGCTTAACTGAAGCTTTCTTT.

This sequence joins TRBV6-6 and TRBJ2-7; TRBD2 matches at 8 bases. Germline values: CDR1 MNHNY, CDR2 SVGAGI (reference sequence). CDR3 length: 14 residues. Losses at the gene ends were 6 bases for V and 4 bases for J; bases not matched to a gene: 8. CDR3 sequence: CASSPGGTNYEQYF. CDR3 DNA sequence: TGTGCCAGCAGCCCGGGGGGGACTAATTACGAGCAGTACTTC.

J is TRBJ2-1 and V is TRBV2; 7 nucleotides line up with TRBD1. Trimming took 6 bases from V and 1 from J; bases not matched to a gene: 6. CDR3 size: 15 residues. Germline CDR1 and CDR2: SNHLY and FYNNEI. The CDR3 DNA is TGTGCCAGCAGGAGGGACAGCCAGTCCTACAATGAGCAGTTCTTC. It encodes CASRRDSQSYNEQFF.

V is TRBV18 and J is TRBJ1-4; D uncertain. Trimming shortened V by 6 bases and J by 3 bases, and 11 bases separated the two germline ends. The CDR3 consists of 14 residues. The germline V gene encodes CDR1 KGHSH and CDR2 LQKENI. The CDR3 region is CASSPRGSNEKLFF. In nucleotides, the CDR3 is TGTGCCAGCTCGCCCAGAGGTTCTAATGAAAAACTGTTTTTT.

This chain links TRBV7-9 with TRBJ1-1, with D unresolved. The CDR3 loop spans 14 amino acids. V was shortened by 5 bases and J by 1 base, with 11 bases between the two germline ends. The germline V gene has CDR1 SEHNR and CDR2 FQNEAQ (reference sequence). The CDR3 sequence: CASSRKTGNTEAFF. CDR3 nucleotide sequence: TGTGCCAGCAGCCGGAAGACTGGGAACACTGAAGCTTTCTTT.

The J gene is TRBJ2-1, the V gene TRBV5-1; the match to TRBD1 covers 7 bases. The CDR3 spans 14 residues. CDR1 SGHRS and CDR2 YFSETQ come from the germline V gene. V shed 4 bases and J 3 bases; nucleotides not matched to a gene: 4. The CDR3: CASSPGDSYNEQFF. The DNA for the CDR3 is TGCGCCAGCAGCCCCGGGGACAGCTACAATGAGCAGTTCTTC.

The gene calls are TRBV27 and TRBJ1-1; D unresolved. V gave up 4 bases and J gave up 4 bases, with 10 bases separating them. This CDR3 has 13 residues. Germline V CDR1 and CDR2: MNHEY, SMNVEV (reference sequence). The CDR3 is CASSSSGSTEAFF. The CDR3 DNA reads TGTGCCAGCAGTTCCTCCGGGAGCACTGAAGCTTTCTTT.

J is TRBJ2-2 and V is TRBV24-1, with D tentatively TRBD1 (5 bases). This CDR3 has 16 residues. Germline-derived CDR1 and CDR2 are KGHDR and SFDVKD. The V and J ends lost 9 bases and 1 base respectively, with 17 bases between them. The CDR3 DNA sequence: TGTGCCACCGGTTATCAGGGTTCTGGGAACACCGGGGAGCTGTTTTTT. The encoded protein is CATGYQGSGNTGELFF.

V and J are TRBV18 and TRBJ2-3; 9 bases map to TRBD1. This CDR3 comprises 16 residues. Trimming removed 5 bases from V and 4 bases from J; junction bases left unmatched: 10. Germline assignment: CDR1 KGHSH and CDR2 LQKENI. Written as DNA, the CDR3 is TGTGCCAGCTCAGTTACAGGGGGCGATTTTTCAGATACGCAGTATTTT. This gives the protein CASSVTGGDFSDTQYF. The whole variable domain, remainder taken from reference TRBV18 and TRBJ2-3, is NAGVMQNPRHLVRRRGQEARLRCSPMKGHSHVYWYRQLPEEGLKFMVYLQKENIIDESGMPKERFSAEFPKEGPSILRIQQVVRGDSAAYFCASSVTGGDFSDTQYFGPGTRLTVL.